These T cell receptor beta chains were read from a single sample in a study of T-cell reconstitution after alpha-beta-depleted transplantation in children. In TCRdb, the PCR reads were re-called with MiXCR into one record per CDR3 protein. The table includes nearly 400,000 distinct CDR3 sequences, just over 20% detected once. The source was PBMCs from the stem cell graft donor, collected from the stem cell graft. These receptors were obtained from a human donor who donated a stem cell graft to a child with acute myeloid leukemia. The CDR3 runs from the conserved cysteine through the conserved F or W. A D gene is named only where the DNA matches it firmly. Expanded clones are given a class, and other clones once, few, many or no size at all.

v_call: TRBV7-3; j_call: TRBJ2-3; d_call: TRBD2; clone_size: NA; cdr3_nt: TGTGCCAGCAGTTCCGGACTAGCGGGAGACGATACGCAGTATTTT; cdr3_aa: CASSSGLAGDDTQYF
v_call: TRBV5-6; j_call: TRBJ2-1; d_call: NA; clone_size: many; cdr3_nt: TGTGCCAGCAGCTTGGGGGGCGAAGTCTACAATGAGCAGTTCTTC; cdr3_aa: CASSLGGEVYNEQFF
v_call: TRBV7-9; j_call: TRBJ2-7; d_call: TRBD1; clone_size: NA; cdr3_nt: TGTGCCAGCAGCACGACGGGACAGCCCTACGAGCAGTACTTC; cdr3_aa: CASSTTGQPYEQYF
v_call: TRBV2; j_call: TRBJ2-1; d_call: TRBD1; clone_size: few; cdr3_nt: TGTGCCAGCAGTGGACAGGGCTATCGGAATGAGCAGTTCTTC; cdr3_aa: CASSGQGYRNEQFF
v_call: TRBV11-2; j_call: TRBJ2-6; d_call: NA; clone_size: once; cdr3_nt: TGTGCCAGCAGCCCCAAGGGCTACTGGAGCTCTGGGGCCAACGTCCTGACTTTC; cdr3_aa: CASSPKGYWSSGANVLTF
v_call: TRBV5-1; j_call: TRBJ2-7; d_call: TRBD1; clone_size: NA; cdr3_nt: TGCGCCAGCAGCTTGTTCCGCCCGGGACAGGCCTCCTACGAGCAGTACTTC; cdr3_aa: CASSLFRPGQASYEQYF
v_call: TRBV15; j_call: TRBJ1-1; d_call: NA; clone_size: few; cdr3_nt: TGTGCCACCAGCAGTGGGGGCCAGAACACTGAAGCTTTCTTT; cdr3_aa: CATSSGGQNTEAFF
v_call: TRBV24-1; j_call: TRBJ1-3; d_call: NA; clone_size: NA; cdr3_nt: TGTGCCACCAGTGCAGGGGCTGGAAACACCATATATTTT; cdr3_aa: CATSAGAGNTIYF
v_call: TRBV10-2; j_call: TRBJ2-3; d_call: TRBD2; clone_size: many; cdr3_nt: TGCGCCAGCAGTGAGAGTAGGACTAGCGGGAGAGCTCAGTATTTT; cdr3_aa: CASSESRTSGRAQYF
v_call: TRBV12-3/TRBV12-4; j_call: TRBJ1-6; d_call: TRBD1; clone_size: few; cdr3_nt: TGTGCCAGCAGTTTCCTAGGGACAGCAAATTCACCCCTCCACTTT; cdr3_aa: CASSFLGTANSPLHF
v_call: TRBV28; j_call: TRBJ2-4; d_call: NA; clone_size: NA; cdr3_nt: TGTGCCACTTCAGCCGGGAACATTCAGTACTTC; cdr3_aa: CATSAGNIQYF
v_call: TRBV11-3; j_call: TRBJ2-1; d_call: NA; clone_size: NA; cdr3_nt: TGTGCCAGCAGCTTCGACACGGATAGCTCCTACAATGAGCAGTTCTTC; cdr3_aa: CASSFDTDSSYNEQFF
v_call: TRBV20-1; j_call: TRBJ2-1; d_call: NA; clone_size: few; cdr3_nt: TGCACCACTCAGGGTAGCTCCTACAATGAGCAGTTCTTC; cdr3_aa: CTTQGSSYNEQFF
v_call: TRBV9; j_call: TRBJ2-3; d_call: NA; clone_size: few; cdr3_nt: TGTGCCAGCAGCGTAGGGTCGTACACAGATACGCAGTATTTT; cdr3_aa: CASSVGSYTDTQYF
v_call: TRBV7-6; j_call: TRBJ2-3; d_call: TRBD2; clone_size: NA; cdr3_nt: TGTGCCAGCAGCCCCCTCAGCGGGAGTCGTGCGGATACGCAGTATTTT; cdr3_aa: CASSPLSGSRADTQYF
v_call: TRBV29-1; j_call: TRBJ2-2; d_call: TRBD1; clone_size: few; cdr3_nt: TGCAGCGTTGAGTGGGTGAGACAGGGACCTTACACCGGGGAGCTGTTTTTT; cdr3_aa: CSVEWVRQGPYTGELFF
v_call: TRBV5-1; j_call: TRBJ2-3; d_call: NA; clone_size: few; cdr3_nt: TGCGCCAGCAGTATTCAATCTAGCACAGATACGCAGTATTTT; cdr3_aa: CASSIQSSTDTQYF
v_call: TRBV15; j_call: TRBJ2-1; d_call: TRBD2; clone_size: few; cdr3_nt: TGTGCCACCAGCCACCTCGGGCTAGCGGGAGGGTATGAGCAGTTCTTC; cdr3_aa: CATSHLGLAGGYEQFF
v_call: TRBV12-3/TRBV12-4; j_call: TRBJ1-2; d_call: TRBD1; clone_size: many; cdr3_nt: TGTGCCAGCAGTTTTTTACAGGGGGGCGATGGCTACACCTTC; cdr3_aa: CASSFLQGGDGYTF
v_call: TRBV28; j_call: TRBJ2-3; d_call: NA; clone_size: NA; cdr3_nt: TGTGCCAGCAAGTGGGACGATGGCACAGATACGCAGTATTTT; cdr3_aa: CASKWDDGTDTQYF
v_call: TRBV24-1; j_call: TRBJ2-1; d_call: NA; clone_size: few; cdr3_nt: TGTGCCACCAGTGAGCCCGGGGACCCTTACAATGAGCAGTTCTTC; cdr3_aa: CATSEPGDPYNEQFF
v_call: TRBV9; j_call: TRBJ2-1; d_call: TRBD2; clone_size: few; cdr3_nt: TGTGCCAGCAGCGCCCAAGGGACTAGCGGGATGGATGAGCAGTTCTTC; cdr3_aa: CASSAQGTSGMDEQFF